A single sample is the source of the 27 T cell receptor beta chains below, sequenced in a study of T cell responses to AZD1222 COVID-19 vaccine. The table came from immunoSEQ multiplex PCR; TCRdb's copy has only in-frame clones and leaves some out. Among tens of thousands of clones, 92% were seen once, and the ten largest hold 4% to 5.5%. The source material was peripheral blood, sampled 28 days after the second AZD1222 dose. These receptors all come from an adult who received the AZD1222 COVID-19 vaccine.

The CDR3 sequence: CASSDGMGPGRTEAFF. In DNA, the CDR3 is TGTGCCAGCAGCGATGGGATGGGGCCCGGACGTACTGAAGCTTTCTTT. The chain combines TRBV9 with TRBJ1-1; TRBD1 might be the D (5 bases). The CDR3 consists of 16 residues. Per the germline V gene, CDR1 is SGDLS and CDR2 is YYNGEE. Trimming took 3 bases from V and 5 from J, leaving 20 bases between them.

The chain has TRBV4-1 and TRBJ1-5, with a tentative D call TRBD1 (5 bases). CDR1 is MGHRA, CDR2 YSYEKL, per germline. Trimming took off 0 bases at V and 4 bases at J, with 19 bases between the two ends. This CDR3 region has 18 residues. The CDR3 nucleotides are TGCGCCAGCAGCCAAGATCGGGATCACGGGGGACTGAATCAGCCCCAGCATTTT. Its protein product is CASSQDRDHGGLNQPQHF.

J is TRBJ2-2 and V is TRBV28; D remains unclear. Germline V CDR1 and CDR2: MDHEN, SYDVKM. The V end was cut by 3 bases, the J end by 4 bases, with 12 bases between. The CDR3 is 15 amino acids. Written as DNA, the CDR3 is TGTGCCAGCAGTTTTATCGGAGACGGCACCGGGGAGCTGTTTTTT. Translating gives CASSFIGDGTGELFF.

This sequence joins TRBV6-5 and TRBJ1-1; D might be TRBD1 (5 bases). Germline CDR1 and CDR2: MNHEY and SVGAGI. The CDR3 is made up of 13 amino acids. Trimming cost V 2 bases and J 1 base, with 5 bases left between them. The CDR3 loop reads CASSYRGNTEAFF. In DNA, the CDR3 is TGTGCCAGCAGTTACAGGGGGAACACTGAAGCTTTCTTT.

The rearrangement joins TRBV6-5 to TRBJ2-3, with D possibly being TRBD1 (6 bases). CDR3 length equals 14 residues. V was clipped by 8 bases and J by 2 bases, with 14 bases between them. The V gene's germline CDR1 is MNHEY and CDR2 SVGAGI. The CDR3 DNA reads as TGTGCCAGCGGCCCAGGGGTTCCCACAGATACGCAGTATTTT. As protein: CASGPGVPTDTQYF.

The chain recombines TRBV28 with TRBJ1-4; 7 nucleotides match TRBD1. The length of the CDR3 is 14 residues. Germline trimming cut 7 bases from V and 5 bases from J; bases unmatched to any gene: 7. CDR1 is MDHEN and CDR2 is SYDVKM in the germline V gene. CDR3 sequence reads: CASTQGEQNEKLFF. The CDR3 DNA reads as TGTGCCAGCACTCAGGGGGAGCAGAATGAAAAACTGTTTTTT.

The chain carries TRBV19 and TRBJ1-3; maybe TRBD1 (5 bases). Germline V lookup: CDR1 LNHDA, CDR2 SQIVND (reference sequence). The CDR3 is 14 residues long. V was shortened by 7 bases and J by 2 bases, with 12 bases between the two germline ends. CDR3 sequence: CASIIRGPGNTIYF. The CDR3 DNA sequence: TGTGCCAGTATTATCCGGGGACCTGGAAACACCATATATTTT.

This chain's CDR3 is CASSVAQGTIGNTIYF. CDR3 nucleotide sequence: TGTGCCAGCAGCGTAGCTCAGGGTACGATTGGAAACACCATATATTTT. The chain carries TRBV9 and TRBJ1-3; D is perhaps TRBD1 (5 bases). V lost 0 bases and J 3 bases, leaving 13 bases between the germline ends. CDR3 size: 16 residues. CDR1 SGDLS and CDR2 YYNGEE come from the germline V gene.

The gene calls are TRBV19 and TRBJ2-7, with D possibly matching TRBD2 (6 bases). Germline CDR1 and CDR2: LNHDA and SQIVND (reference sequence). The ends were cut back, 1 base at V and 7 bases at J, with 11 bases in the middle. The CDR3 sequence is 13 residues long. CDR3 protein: CASSIAPGEEQYF. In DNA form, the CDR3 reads TGTGCCAGTAGTATAGCCCCGGGGGAAGAGCAGTACTTC.

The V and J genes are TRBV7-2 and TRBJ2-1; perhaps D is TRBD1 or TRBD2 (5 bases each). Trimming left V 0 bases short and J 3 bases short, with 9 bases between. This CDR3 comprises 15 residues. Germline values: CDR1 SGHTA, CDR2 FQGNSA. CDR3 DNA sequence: TGTGCCAGCAGCTTAGCGGGACCATACTACAATGAGCAGTTCTTC. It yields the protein CASSLAGPYYNEQFF.

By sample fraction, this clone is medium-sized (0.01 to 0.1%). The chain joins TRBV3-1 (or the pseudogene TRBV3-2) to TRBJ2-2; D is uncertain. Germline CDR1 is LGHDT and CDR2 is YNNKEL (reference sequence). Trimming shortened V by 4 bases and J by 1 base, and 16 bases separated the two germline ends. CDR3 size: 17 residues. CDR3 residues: CASSPSGAELNTGELFF. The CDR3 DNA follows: TGTGCCAGCAGCCCCAGTGGAGCCGAATTGAACACCGGGGAGCTGTTTTTT.

CDR3 sequence: CSAGPETNEKLFF. For the CDR3, the DNA is TGCAGCGCCGGACCGGAAACTAATGAAAAACTGTTTTTT. V usage is TRBV29-1 and J usage is TRBJ1-4; D remains unclear. V was pared by 7 bases and J by 1 base, with 10 bases between. Germline CDR1 is SQVTM and CDR2 is ANQGSEA. This CDR3 contains 13 residues.

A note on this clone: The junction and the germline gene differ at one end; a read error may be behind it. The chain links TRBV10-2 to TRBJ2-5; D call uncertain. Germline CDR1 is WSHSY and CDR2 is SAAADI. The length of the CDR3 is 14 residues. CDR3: CASSDFRVREAQYF. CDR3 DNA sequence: TGCGCCAGCAGTGATTTCCGTGTTCGAGAGGCCCAGTACTTC.

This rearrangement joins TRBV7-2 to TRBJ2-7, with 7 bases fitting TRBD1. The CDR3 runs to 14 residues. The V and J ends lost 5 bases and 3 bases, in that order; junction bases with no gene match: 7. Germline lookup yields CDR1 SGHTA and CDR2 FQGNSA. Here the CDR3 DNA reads TGTGCCAGCAGCGTGACAGGGTTCGGCTACGAGCAGTACTTC. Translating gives CASSVTGFGYEQYF.

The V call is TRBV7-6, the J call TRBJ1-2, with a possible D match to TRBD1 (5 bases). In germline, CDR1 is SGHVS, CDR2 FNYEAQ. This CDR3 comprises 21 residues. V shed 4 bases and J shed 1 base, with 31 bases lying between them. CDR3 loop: CASSSTGGTYRYGQINYGYTF. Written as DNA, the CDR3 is TGTGCCAGCAGCTCAACCGGGGGGACTTACAGGTACGGACAAATTAACTATGGCTACACCTTC.

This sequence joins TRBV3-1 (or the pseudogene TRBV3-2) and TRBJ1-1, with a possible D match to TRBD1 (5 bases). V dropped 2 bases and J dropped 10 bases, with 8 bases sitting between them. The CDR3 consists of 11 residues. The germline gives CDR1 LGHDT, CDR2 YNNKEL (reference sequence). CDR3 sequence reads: CASSQRGAAFF. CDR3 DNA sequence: TGTGCCAGCAGCCAAAGAGGGGCAGCTTTCTTT.

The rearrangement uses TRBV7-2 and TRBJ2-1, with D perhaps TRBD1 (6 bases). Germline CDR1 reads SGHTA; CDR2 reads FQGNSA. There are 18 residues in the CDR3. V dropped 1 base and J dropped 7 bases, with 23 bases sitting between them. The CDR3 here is CASSLGLGRARGTNEQFF. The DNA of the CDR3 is TGTGCCAGCAGCTTAGGTCTCGGGCGGGCGAGGGGGACGAATGAGCAGTTCTTC. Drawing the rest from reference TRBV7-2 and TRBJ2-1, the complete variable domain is GAGVSQSPSNKVTEKGKDVELRCDPISGHTALYWYRQSLGQGLEFLIYFQGNSAPDKSGLPSDRFSAERTGGSVSTLTIQRTQQEDSAVYLCASSLGLGRARGTNEQFFGPGTRLTVL.

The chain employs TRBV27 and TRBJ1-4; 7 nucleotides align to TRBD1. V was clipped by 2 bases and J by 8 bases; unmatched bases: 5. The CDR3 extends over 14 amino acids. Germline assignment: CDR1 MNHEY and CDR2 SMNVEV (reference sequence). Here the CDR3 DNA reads TGTGCCAGCAGTTTAGACAGGGTCGGCGAAAAACTGTTTTTT. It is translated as CASSLDRVGEKLFF.

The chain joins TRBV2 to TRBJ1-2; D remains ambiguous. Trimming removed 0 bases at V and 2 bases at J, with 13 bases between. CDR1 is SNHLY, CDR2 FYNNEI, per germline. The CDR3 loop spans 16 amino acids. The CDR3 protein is CASSEAGGRKNYGYTF. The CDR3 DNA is TGTGCCAGCAGTGAAGCGGGCGGCCGCAAAAACTATGGCTACACCTTC.

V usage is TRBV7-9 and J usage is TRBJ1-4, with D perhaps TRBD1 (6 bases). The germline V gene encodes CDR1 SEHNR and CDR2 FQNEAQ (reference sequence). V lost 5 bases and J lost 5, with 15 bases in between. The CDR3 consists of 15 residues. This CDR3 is CASSPGVRRNEKLFF. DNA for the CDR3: TGTGCCAGCAGCCCAGGGGTTAGACGGAATGAAAAACTGTTTTTT.

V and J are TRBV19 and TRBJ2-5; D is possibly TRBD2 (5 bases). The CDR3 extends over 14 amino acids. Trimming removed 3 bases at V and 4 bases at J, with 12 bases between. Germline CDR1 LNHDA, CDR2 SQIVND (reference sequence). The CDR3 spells CASSISVLGETQYF. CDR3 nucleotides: TGTGCCAGTAGTATTAGCGTCCTGGGAGAGACCCAGTACTTC.

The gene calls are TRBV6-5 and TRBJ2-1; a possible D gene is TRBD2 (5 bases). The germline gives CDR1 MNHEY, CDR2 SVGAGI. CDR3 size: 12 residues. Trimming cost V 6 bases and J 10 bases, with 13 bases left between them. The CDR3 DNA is TGTGCCAGCAGCGCTCCGCTAGCAGAGCAGTTCTTC. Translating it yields CASSAPLAEQFF.

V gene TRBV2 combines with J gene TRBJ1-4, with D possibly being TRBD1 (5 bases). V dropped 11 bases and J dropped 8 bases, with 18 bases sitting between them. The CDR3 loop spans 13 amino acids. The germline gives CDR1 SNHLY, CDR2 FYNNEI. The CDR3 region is CAGFGTFEEKLFF. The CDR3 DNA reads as TGTGCCGGCTTCGGGACCTTCGAGGAAAAACTGTTTTTT.

Here the CDR3 DNA reads TGTGCCAGCAGCTTAGGAATAGGGACAGGGGGAGAGAATGGCTACACCTTC. Translated: CASSLGIGTGGENGYTF. The chain links TRBV11-2 to TRBJ1-2; 11 bases are shared with TRBD1. Trimming cost V 1 base and J 6 bases; bases outside gene matches: 10. The CDR3 loop spans 17 amino acids. Looked up from germline, CDR1 is SGHAT and CDR2 is FQNNGV.

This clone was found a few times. This CDR3 reads CASSFTSGNTEAFF. In nucleotides, the CDR3 is TGTGCCAGCAGCTTCACTTCGGGGAACACTGAAGCTTTCTTT. The rearrangement joins TRBV5-4 to TRBJ1-1; D remains ambiguous. Germline values: CDR1 SGHNT, CDR2 YYREEE (reference sequence). V was trimmed by 2 bases and J by 1 base, leaving 9 bases between them. The CDR3 runs to 14 residues.

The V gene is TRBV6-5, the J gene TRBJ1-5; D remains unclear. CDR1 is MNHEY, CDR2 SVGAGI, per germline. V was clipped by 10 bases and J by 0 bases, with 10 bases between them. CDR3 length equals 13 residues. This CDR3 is CAIARDSNQPQHF. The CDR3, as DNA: TGTGCCATCGCTCGGGATAGCAATCAGCCCCAGCATTTT.

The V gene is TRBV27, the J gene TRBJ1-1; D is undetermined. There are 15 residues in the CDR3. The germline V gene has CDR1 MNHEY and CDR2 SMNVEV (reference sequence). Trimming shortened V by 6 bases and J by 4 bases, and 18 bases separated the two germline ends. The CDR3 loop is CASRSREGRGTEAFF. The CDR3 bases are TGTGCCAGCAGATCCCGGGAGGGCCGAGGCACTGAAGCTTTCTTT.